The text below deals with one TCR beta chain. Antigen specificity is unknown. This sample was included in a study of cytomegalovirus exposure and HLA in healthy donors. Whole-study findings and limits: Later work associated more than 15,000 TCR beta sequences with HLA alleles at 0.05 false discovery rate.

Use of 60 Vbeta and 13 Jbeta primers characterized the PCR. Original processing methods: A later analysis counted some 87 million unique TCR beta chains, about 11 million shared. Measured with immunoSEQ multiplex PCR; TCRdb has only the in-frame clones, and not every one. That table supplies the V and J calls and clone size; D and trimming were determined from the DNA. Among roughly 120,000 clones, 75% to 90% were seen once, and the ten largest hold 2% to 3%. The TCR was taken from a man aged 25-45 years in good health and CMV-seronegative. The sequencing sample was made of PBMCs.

The CDR3 is CAWQDSSNQPQHF. CDR3 nucleotide sequence: TGTGCCTGGCAGGACAGTAGCAATCAGCCCCAGCATTTT. This chain connects TRBV30 to TRBJ1-5, with a weak D call TRBD1 (6 bases). Germline loops: CDR1 GTSNPN, CDR2 SVGIG (reference sequence). The V end was cut by 5 bases, the J end by 0 bases, with 8 bases between. The CDR3 runs to 13 residues.